This TCR beta chain came from a study of shared clonotypes between healthy human individuals (dated by TCRdb to the early 2020s). Describing the broader study: A few men and a couple of women, aged 18 to 49 years, made up the cohort. Per donor, three plates each were used for CD4 naive and CD4 memory, two for CD8 naive, and one for CD8 memory. To increase sequencing depth and limit assay-specific biases, different laboratories used diverse techniques to prepare libraries and sequence TCR repertoires. Leukapheresis yielded between about 0.85 and 9.5 billion PBMCs per donor. To estimate repertoire size and how much clonotype sharing occurs between individuals, the study deeply sequenced the blood TCR repertoires of roughly 5 healthy adults.

Concerning this clone itself: Its binding antigen is unknown. No clone much larger than this one lies a single base away; base qualities are absent.

Using the deep immunoSEQ assay, multiplex PCR amplified TCR CDR3 regions from genomic DNA. For each cell subset, the extracted genomic DNA was distributed evenly across all wells of several immunoSEQ 96-well plates, and each plate served as one replicate. For sorted subsets, each replicate PCR was loaded with around 200 ng genomic DNA, equivalent to 30,000 or so T cell genomes. The purified libraries were quantified using a Qubit 3.0 fluorometer, sized with a Bioanalyzer 2100, and then quantified again using the KAPA Library Quantification kit. Every immunoSEQ 96-well plate was sequenced on a dedicated single-read 150-cycle Illumina NextSeq 550 flow cell. The source study handled its data this way. The immunoSEQ output contained only junctional sequences without quality scores, so filtering could not match that applied to full-length reads. Sequences were annotated with PyIR, a Python wrapper for IgBLAST v1.9, using IMGT germline references to assign V/J genes and CDR3. Any read was removed if the V/J assignment was weak (E-value above 1e-6), the CDR3 was missing, or the read contained stop codons, out-of-frame junctions, or ambiguous translated residues. A V3J clonotype was defined by an identical inferred V gene, J gene, and CDR3 amino acid sequence. Percentage overlap between repertoires was calculated by dividing the number of shared unique clonotypes by the size of the smaller repertoire. Three approaches were used to assess repertoire richness: RTK rarefaction, the Chao1 estimator, and Recon v2.1 estimates of unobserved clonotypes. Generation probabilities were computed with OLGA for all TCRbeta clonotypes obtained by the gDNA method from a few donors. TCRdb holds this immuneACCESS table with in-frame rearrangements only. Some clones are missing; in checked studies, unresolved V genes explain under half, and the rest has no known cause. V and J calls and clone size are given by that table; D and trimming were obtained from the DNA. Within this sample are around 99,000 clones, with 60% to 70% of them counted one time only. Together, the top ten hold 50% of the sample.

Study-wide conclusions, independent of this receptor: Sampling was restricted to blood, and TCR repertoires in tissues likely differ from the TCR repertoires found in blood. The genetic and exposure-history diversity represented was limited by the small number of donors. Estimated clonotype richness was generally larger for naive than for memory subsets. Rarefaction of sorted-subset datasets indicated incomplete sequencing despite the large sequencing depth. Based on pairwise subsampling, the degree of clonotype sharing among donors was expected to be affected by sequencing depth. When several donors were compared, the shared fraction of clonotypes was about 5.5% for naive CD4, about 4% for naive CD8, 2% to 2.5% for memory CD4, and approximately 0.4% for memory CD8. Compared with non-shared clonotypes, the clonotypes found in all four sorted-subset donors had higher generation probabilities.

Donors were healthy HIV-negative adults with no recently reported acute infections or vaccinations. All donors were Caucasian adults living in Nashville, Tennessee, USA. CD8 memory samples consisted of magnetically selected CD45RO+ cells combined with CCR7-negative CD45RA+ effector memory (TemRA) cells. Blood was collected by leukapheresis, and PBMCs were isolated by Ficoll-Histopaque density gradient centrifugation and then cryopreserved in liquid nitrogen vapor phase. Analytical flow cytometry was used to check the purity and quantity of each magnetically sorted T cell population. Genomic DNA was isolated from each sorted fraction and quantified by UV absorbance on a Nanodrop 2000c. The germline V gene sets CDR1 to MGHRA and CDR2 to YSYEKL. The CDR3 goes from the cysteine to the phenylalanine over 12 residues. CDR3 DNA is the only sequence kept; it has 36 bases, read in frame from the first base. V trim: 11 bases; J trim: 3 bases; unmatched bases: 3.

The receptor chain draws on TRBV4-1 and TRBJ2-3, with 9 bases in between that match TRBD2. The clonotype was recovered from a man in his thirties or forties in good health. Material for sequencing was memory CD8+ T cells sorted from blood. What this sample's cell subset or site label stands for: CD45RO+ cells pooled with CCR7-negative TemRA cells. The CDR3 region has the sequence CAAGGTTDTQYF. The nucleotide sequence is given as TGCGCCGCGGGGGGGACGACAGATACGCAGTATTTT.